This TCR beta chain is from a study of T cell responses to AZD1222 COVID-19 vaccine. Study results and caveats: The donor cohort was predominantly white British with a female majority, and clonal diversity may have been underestimated. Dominant at 160-218 and 743-854, vaccine-associated CD4 TCRs also spanned spike. A reported finding is that nearly half of spike-specific TCRs target unmutated variant regions.

Some clones are missing from TCRdb's copy, which holds only in-frame ones; the method was immunoSEQ multiplex PCR. The sample yields 130,000 to 150,000 clones, roughly 90% seen once. The V segment lost 2 bases and the J segment 8 bases; nucleotides outside the gene matches: 6. Germline CDR1 and CDR2: MNHEY and SVGAGI. CDR3 length: 16 amino acids. In regard to this clone: Its target is unknown.

The material was peripheral blood, obtained 28 days after the second dose of the MenACWY control vaccine. This receptor was obtained from an adult who received the MenACWY meningococcal vaccine as a control. The chain joins TRBV6-5 to TRBJ1-6; the match to TRBD1 covers 10 bases. CDR3 coding DNA: TGTGCCAGCAGTTACAGCCCCGGGACAGGGGATTCACCCCTCCACTTT. Protein sequence: CASSYSPGTGDSPLHF.